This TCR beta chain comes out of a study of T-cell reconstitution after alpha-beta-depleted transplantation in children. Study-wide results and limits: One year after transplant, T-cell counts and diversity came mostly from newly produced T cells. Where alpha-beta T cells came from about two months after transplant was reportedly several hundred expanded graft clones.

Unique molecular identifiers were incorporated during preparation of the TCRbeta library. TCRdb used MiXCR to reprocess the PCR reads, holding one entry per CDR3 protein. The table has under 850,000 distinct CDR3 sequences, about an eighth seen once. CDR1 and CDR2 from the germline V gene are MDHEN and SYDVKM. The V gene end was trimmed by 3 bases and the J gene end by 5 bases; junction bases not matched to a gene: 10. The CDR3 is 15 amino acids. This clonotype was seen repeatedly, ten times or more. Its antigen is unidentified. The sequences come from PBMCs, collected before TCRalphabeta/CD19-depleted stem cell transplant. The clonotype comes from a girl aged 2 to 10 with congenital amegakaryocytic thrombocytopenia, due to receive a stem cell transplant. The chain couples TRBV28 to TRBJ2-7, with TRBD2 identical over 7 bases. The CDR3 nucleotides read TGTGCCAGCAGTTTGTTGGGACTATCCCCCAACGAGCAGTACTTC. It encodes CASSLLGLSPNEQYF.